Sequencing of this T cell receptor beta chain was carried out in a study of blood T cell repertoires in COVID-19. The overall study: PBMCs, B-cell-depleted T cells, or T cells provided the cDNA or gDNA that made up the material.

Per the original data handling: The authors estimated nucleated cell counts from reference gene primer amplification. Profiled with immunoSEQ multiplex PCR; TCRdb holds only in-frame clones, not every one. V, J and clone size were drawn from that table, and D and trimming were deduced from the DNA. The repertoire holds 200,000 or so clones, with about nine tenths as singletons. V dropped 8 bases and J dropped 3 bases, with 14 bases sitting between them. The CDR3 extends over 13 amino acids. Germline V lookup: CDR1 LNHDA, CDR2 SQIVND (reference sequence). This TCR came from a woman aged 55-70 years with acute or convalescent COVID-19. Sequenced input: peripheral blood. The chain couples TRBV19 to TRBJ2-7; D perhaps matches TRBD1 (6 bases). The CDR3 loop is CASSLVTGYEQYF. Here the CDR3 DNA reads TGTGCCAGTTCCCTTGTGACAGGCTACGAGCAGTACTTC.